The rows below give T cell receptor beta chains drawn from one sample of a study of technical replicates of blood from several donors. Profiled with immunoSEQ multiplex PCR; TCRdb holds only in-frame clones, not every one. This table has about 78,000 clones, 95% appearing once. The sequencing sample was made of T cells isolated from PBMCs. The origin of the receptors is a human donor in good health. CDR3s include the opening cysteine and the closing phenylalanine or tryptophan. D genes are given only for firm matches. Clone size is given for some rows only: seen once, a few or many times, or a class if the clone is expanded.

D gene	clone size	J gene	V gene	CDR3 protein	CDR3 DNA
NA	NA	TRBJ1-1	TRBV9	CASSVGGVVTEAFF	TGTGCCAGCAGCGTGGGGGGGGTCGTCACTGAAGCTTTCTTT
TRBD1	NA	TRBJ2-6	TRBV5-1	CASSLVTGTGGYGGANVLTF	TGCGCCAGCAGCTTGGTCACCGGGACAGGGGGCTATGGTGGGGCCAACGTCCTGACTTTC
NA	NA	TRBJ2-7	TRBV6-1	CASSAGQSTYEQYF	TGTGCCAGCAGTGCCGGACAGAGTACCTACGAGCAGTACTTC
NA	once	TRBJ2-1	TRBV5-6	CASSLVWTETYNEQFF	TGTGCCAGCAGCTTGGTGTGGACAGAGACCTACAATGAGCAGTTCTTC
NA	NA	TRBJ1-6	TRBV30	CAWSVPLLFQALHF	TGTGCCTGGAGTGTACCCCTCCTCTTTCAGGCCCTCCACTTT
NA	NA	TRBJ2-5	TRBV11-3	CASSTRWGEEKETQYF	TGTGCCAGCAGCACACGATGGGGCGAGGAAAAAGAGACCCAGTACTTC
NA	NA	TRBJ1-5	TRBV19	CASSSLRWSNQPQHF	TGTGCCAGTAGTTCCCTCCGGTGGAGCAATCAGCCCCAGCATTTT
TRBD1	NA	TRBJ2-7	TRBV28	CAISSGTGAYEQYF	TGTGCCATTTCATCCGGGACAGGCGCCTACGAGCAGTACTTC
NA	NA	TRBJ2-7	TRBV2	CASSFGTYEQYF	TGTGCCAGCAGTTTCGGGACCTACGAGCAGTACTTC
TRBD1	few	TRBJ1-5	TRBV30	CAWSVQGDQPQHF	TGTGCCTGGAGTGTACAGGGGGATCAGCCCCAGCATTTT
NA	once	TRBJ2-1	TRBV7-9	CASSSQGASYNEQFF	TGTGCCAGCAGCTCCCAAGGGGCCTCTTACAATGAGCAGTTCTTC